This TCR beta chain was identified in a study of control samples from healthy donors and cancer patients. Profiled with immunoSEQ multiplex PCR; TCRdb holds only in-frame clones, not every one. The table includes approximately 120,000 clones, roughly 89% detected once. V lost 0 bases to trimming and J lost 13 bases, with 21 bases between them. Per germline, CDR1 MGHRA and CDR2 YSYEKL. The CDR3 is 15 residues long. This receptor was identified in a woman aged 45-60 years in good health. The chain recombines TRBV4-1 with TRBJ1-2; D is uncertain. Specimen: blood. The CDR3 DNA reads TGCGCCAGCAGCCAAGATCGGCCGGGCACTCCCTTTATCACCTTC. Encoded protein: CASSQDRPGTPFITF.